This is a list of T cell receptor beta chains from one sample in a study of radiation and T cells in renal cell carcinoma. The method was immunoSEQ multiplex PCR; TCRdb's version includes in-frame clones alone and lacks a portion of them. This sample has approximately 92,000 clones, with about 82% found just once. The material sequenced was blood, taken from a patient whose treatment included radiotherapy and nephrectomy. These receptors all come from a man aged 45-65 years with renal cell carcinoma. Both conserved end residues are part of each CDR3. D genes are given only for firm matches. Not all rows give a size; the values are once, few, many and, for expanded clones, a class.

size	V	J	D	DNA	CDR3
.	TRBV2	TRBJ2-7	TRBD1	TGTGCCAGCAGGGCGCAAGGGGGCAGCATTTACGAGCAGTACTTC	CASRAQGGSIYEQYF
.	TRBV29-1	TRBJ2-2	TRBD2	TGCAGCTCCCAATCCGTAGCGGGGGGGCGGAGCGGGGAGCTGTTTTTT	CSSQSVAGGRSGELFF
.	TRBV28	TRBJ2-3	TRBD2	TGTGCCAGCGGGTTTCCGGGACTAGCGGGACTAAGGCCGTCCACAGATACGCAGTATTTT	CASGFPGLAGLRPSTDTQYF
.	TRBV29-1	TRBJ2-1	TRBD1	TGCAGCTGGGACAGGGGTAATGAGCAGTTCTTC	CSWDRGNEQFF
.	TRBV5-4	TRBJ2-3	.	TGTGCCAGCAGCCCGGGACTTCGCTTAAACACAGATACGCAGTATTTT	CASSPGLRLNTDTQYF
.	TRBV5-4	TRBJ2-3	.	TGTGCCAGCAGCTTGCAAAGTGCGGGGACAGATACGCAGTATTTT	CASSLQSAGTDTQYF
once	TRBV5-1	TRBJ2-1	.	TGCGCCAGCAGCTATGCTCGGGACTCCGGGGACAATGAGCAGTTCTTC	CASSYARDSGDNEQFF
.	TRBV4-1	TRBJ2-2	TRBD1	TGCGCCAGCAGCCTTTATGGGGACAGGGGGACCGACGGGGAGCTGTTTTTT	CASSLYGDRGTDGELFF
.	TRBV10-3	TRBJ2-5	TRBD2	TGTGCCATCAGTGACGGGAGGGAGACCCAGTACTTC	CAISDGRETQYF
.	TRBV4-2	TRBJ2-3	TRBD1	TGTGCCAGCAGCCAACAGGGACAGAAGCCAGGTACGCAGTATTTT	CASSQQGQKPGTQYF
once	TRBV18	TRBJ1-5	.	TGTGCCAGCTCAGACACGGAACGGGGTCCCCAGCATTTT	CASSDTERGPQHF
few	TRBV5-8	TRBJ1-1	.	TGTGCCAGCAGCTTGGAAGCAGGAGAAGCTTTCTTT	CASSLEAGEAFF
few	TRBV14	TRBJ2-1	TRBD2	TGTGCCAGCAGCCAAGGATCTCCGGGACTAGTATACAATGAGCAGTTCTTC	CASSQGSPGLVYNEQFF
.	TRBV19	TRBJ2-7	TRBD1	TGTGCCAGTAGTAGAGGACAGGACATCTACGAGCAGTACTTC	CASSRGQDIYEQYF
.	TRBV7-9	TRBJ1-5	.	TGTGCCAGCAGCTTGTTGGGGGGAGGCAATCAGCCCCAGCATTTT	CASSLLGGGNQPQHF
.	TRBV5-1	TRBJ2-7	.	TGCGCCAGCAGTTCGGCCCAGAACTACGAGCAGTACTTC	CASSSAQNYEQYF
.	TRBV9	TRBJ1-1	.	TGTGCCAGCAGCGCGGGACACTTCGCGGAGAGAACTGAAGCTTTCTTT	CASSAGHFAERTEAFF
.	TRBV6-1	TRBJ2-1	TRBD2	TGTGCCAGCAGTCTAAAACTAGCGGGGTACAATGAGCAGTTCTTC	CASSLKLAGYNEQFF
.	TRBV7-2	TRBJ1-1	.	TGTGCCAGCAGCCCAGGGGCCGCGAACACTGAAGCTTTCTTT	CASSPGAANTEAFF
.	TRBV5-1	TRBJ2-1	TRBD2	TGCGCCAGCAGCTCTTGGGGGGGTCAAGACGTAAGCTCCTACAATGAGCAGTTCTTC	CASSSWGGQDVSSYNEQFF
once	TRBV4-1	TRBJ2-3	TRBD1	TGCGCCAGCAGCACGGGACAGGGAAACGGGTTGGACACAGATACGCAGTATTTT	CASSTGQGNGLDTDTQYF
.	TRBV27	TRBJ2-3	TRBD1	TGTGCCAGCAAATATACAGGGGCAGATACGCAGTATTTT	CASKYTGADTQYF
.	TRBV29-1	TRBJ2-7	.	TGCAGCGTTGAAGGTACTTACGAGCAGTACTTC	CSVEGTYEQYF
.	TRBV13	TRBJ1-2	.	TGTGCCAGCAGCCCGCGAGCTAACTATGGCTACACCTTC	CASSPRANYGYTF
.	TRBV7-2	TRBJ1-2	.	TGTGCCAGCAGCTTAGGACCGGGCGGCTACACCTTC	CASSLGPGGYTF
.	TRBV28	TRBJ1-2	.	TGTGCCAGCAGTTCACCCGGGCAGGGGTCTAACTATGGCTACACCTTC	CASSSPGQGSNYGYTF
.	TRBV6-6	TRBJ1-2	.	TGTGCCAGCAGCCTACCGACAGCCTCCTATGGCTACACCTTC	CASSLPTASYGYTF
once	TRBV19	TRBJ2-7	.	TGTGCCAGTAGTATCGGGGTCCCCTCCTACGAGCAGTACTTC	CASSIGVPSYEQYF
.	TRBV5-1	TRBJ1-1	.	TGCGCCAGCAGCTTCCGAGACAGACTCACTGAAGCTTTCTTT	CASSFRDRLTEAFF
.	TRBV6-5	TRBJ2-7	TRBD1	TGTGCCAGCAGCTCAGACAGGGGAAGCTCCTACGAGCAGTACTTC	CASSSDRGSSYEQYF
.	TRBV7-8	TRBJ1-5	TRBD1	TGTGCCAGCAGCTTAGCGGGACAGGTCGGGCCCCAGCATTTT	CASSLAGQVGPQHF
.	TRBV2	TRBJ2-3	.	TGTGCCAGCAGTGAATTTGGATCTAGCACAGATACGCAGTATTTT	CASSEFGSSTDTQYF
.	TRBV9	TRBJ2-1	TRBD1	TGTGCCAGCAGCTCCCAGGGGGCTATTGAGCAGTTCTTC	CASSSQGAIEQFF
.	TRBV7-7	TRBJ2-7	TRBD1	TGTGCTAGCAGCCCCCTGACAGGGTCGGGCGAGCAGTACTTC	CASSPLTGSGEQYF
.	TRBV9	TRBJ2-5	TRBD2	TGTGCCAGCAGCCCTCGGGGGGGACAAGAGACCCAGTACTTC	CASSPRGGQETQYF
.	TRBV5-1	TRBJ2-5	TRBD1	TGCGCCAGCAGCTCTACCGGGACAGGGGGAAGGACCCAGTACTTC	CASSSTGTGGRTQYF
.	TRBV29-1	TRBJ1-3	.	TGCAGCGTTTGGATCTCTGGAAACACCATATATTTT	CSVWISGNTIYF
.	TRBV5-6	TRBJ2-7	TRBD1	TGTGCCAGCAGCCCCGGACAGGGGGCCTACGAGCAGTACTTC	CASSPGQGAYEQYF
.	TRBV5-1	TRBJ2-1	TRBD1	TGCGCCAGCGGATCCGGGACAGGGGGAACGAATGAGCAGTTCTTC	CASGSGTGGTNEQFF
few	TRBV6-5	TRBJ1-2	.	TGTGCCAGCAGTTCCCAGGGCGGCTACACCTTC	CASSSQGGYTF
once	TRBV5-1	TRBJ2-3	.	TGCGCCAGCAGCTTGGAGGCCTCTCTAACAGATACGCAGTATTTT	CASSLEASLTDTQYF
.	TRBV2	TRBJ1-1	.	TGTGCCAGCGCACGAGGGGGACATCGGAACACTGAAGCTTTCTTT	CASARGGHRNTEAFF
.	TRBV11-1	TRBJ2-7	.	TGTGCCAGCAGCTTAGCGGGTCGTAGCTCCTACGAGCAGTACTTC	CASSLAGRSSYEQYF
once	TRBV4-1	TRBJ2-3	TRBD2	TGCGCCAGCAGCCGGTATCTAGCGGGAAATGAGGATACGCAGTATTTT	CASSRYLAGNEDTQYF
.	TRBV21-1	TRBJ1-5	.	TGTGCCAGCAGCAAAGTAAGGCAGGAGACCTTCAATCAGCCCCAGCATTTT	CASSKVRQETFNQPQHF
.	TRBV5-4	TRBJ1-6	.	TGTGCCAGCAGCTTAGACAGCAGGAATTCACCCCTCCACTTT	CASSLDSRNSPLHF
.	TRBV2	TRBJ2-6	.	TGTGCCAGCAGTGAAATCCCCACTGGGGCCAACGTCCTGACTTTC	CASSEIPTGANVLTF
few	TRBV6-6	TRBJ1-1	.	TGTGCCAGCAGTACTCACATTGGGGACACTGAAGCTTTCTTT	CASSTHIGDTEAFF
.	TRBV2	TRBJ2-7	TRBD1	TGTGCCAGCAGGGTACACGGGTCGGGACAGTCAGGGGCCTACGAGCAGTACTTC	CASRVHGSGQSGAYEQYF
.	TRBV9	TRBJ2-3	TRBD2	TGTGCCAGCAACGGACTAGCGGGGGCGGAAGATACGCAGTATTTT	CASNGLAGAEDTQYF
.	TRBV30	TRBJ1-5	.	TGTGCCTGGAGTGTACCTACGGACAATCAGCCCCAGCATTTT	CAWSVPTDNQPQHF
.	TRBV5-1	TRBJ2-7	.	TGCGCCAGCAGCAGGATCGAGACCTACGAGCAGTACTTC	CASSRIETYEQYF
.	TRBV19	TRBJ1-1	TRBD1	TGTGCCAGTATGCCCCACGGGACAGGTGCTGAAGCTTTCTTT	CASMPHGTGAEAFF
.	TRBV9	TRBJ1-3	TRBD1	TGTGCCAGCAGCGCCTCCAAGACAGGGGCTGGAAACACCATATATTTT	CASSASKTGAGNTIYF
.	TRBV7-3	TRBJ2-3	TRBD1	TGTGCCAGCAGCCCAGGGGGCGCGACAGATACGCAGTATTTT	CASSPGGATDTQYF